This is a list of T cell receptor beta chains from one sample in a study of control samples from healthy donors and cancer patients. Profiled with immunoSEQ multiplex PCR; TCRdb holds only in-frame clones, not every one. This table has about 190,000 clones, over 85% appearing once. Sample: blood. Source of these receptors: a young man in good health. Each CDR3 is given with its conserved first and last residue. D genes are given only for firm matches.

d_gene: TRBD1; v_gene: TRBV30; j_gene: TRBJ1-6; CDR3aa: CAWSDGTDNSPLHF; CDR3nt: TGTGCCTGGAGTGACGGGACAGATAATTCACCCCTCCACTTT
d_gene: .; v_gene: TRBV23-1; j_gene: TRBJ1-2; CDR3aa: CASSQSKGGLGGYTF; CDR3nt: TGCGCCAGCAGTCAATCGAAGGGGGGACTCGGTGGCTACACCTTC
d_gene: .; v_gene: TRBV5-1; j_gene: TRBJ2-7; CDR3aa: CASSPGGGGFYEQYF; CDR3nt: TGCGCCAGCAGCCCAGGGGGGGGCGGCTTTTACGAGCAGTACTTC
d_gene: TRBD1; v_gene: TRBV5-1; j_gene: TRBJ2-1; CDR3aa: CASSLEDRGNEQFF; CDR3nt: TGCGCCAGCAGCTTGGAGGACAGGGGCAATGAGCAGTTCTTC
d_gene: TRBD1; v_gene: TRBV3-1/TRBV3-2; j_gene: TRBJ2-7; CDR3aa: CASSPSLGTGMKQYF; CDR3nt: TGTGCCAGCAGCCCCTCCCTGGGGACAGGGATGAAGCAGTACTTC
d_gene: TRBD1; v_gene: TRBV5-6; j_gene: TRBJ2-7; CDR3aa: CASSTGTASSYEQYF; CDR3nt: TGTGCCAGCAGCACTGGGACAGCAAGCTCCTACGAGCAGTACTTC
d_gene: .; v_gene: TRBV7-8; j_gene: TRBJ1-4; CDR3aa: CASSYFVTSTNEKLFF; CDR3nt: TGTGCCAGCAGCTATTTCGTGACATCAACTAATGAAAAACTGTTTTTT
d_gene: TRBD1; v_gene: TRBV3-1/TRBV3-2; j_gene: TRBJ2-7; CDR3aa: CASSFTGTGYEQYF; CDR3nt: TGTGCCAGCAGCTTTACTGGGACAGGGTACGAGCAGTACTTC
d_gene: TRBD1; v_gene: TRBV19; j_gene: TRBJ1-1; CDR3aa: CASSGQGNTEAFF; CDR3nt: TGTGCCAGTAGTGGACAGGGGAACACTGAAGCTTTCTTT
d_gene: .; v_gene: TRBV27; j_gene: TRBJ2-1; CDR3aa: CASSLSYGYNEQFF; CDR3nt: TGTGCCAGCAGTTTATCGTACGGATACAATGAGCAGTTCTTC
d_gene: TRBD1; v_gene: TRBV6-5; j_gene: TRBJ1-1; CDR3aa: CASIKSTGGLSEAFF; CDR3nt: TGTGCCAGCATCAAATCGACAGGGGGGCTCTCTGAAGCTTTCTTT
d_gene: .; v_gene: TRBV18; j_gene: TRBJ2-3; CDR3aa: CASSPWGDQDTQYF; CDR3nt: TGTGCCAGCTCACCTTGGGGGGACCAGGATACGCAGTATTTT
d_gene: TRBD1; v_gene: TRBV6-1; j_gene: TRBJ2-7; CDR3aa: CASSYSETGGEQYF; CDR3nt: TGTGCCAGCAGTTATTCCGAGACAGGGGGCGAGCAGTACTTC